Each of the 26 T cell receptor beta chains below was sequenced from the same sample in a study of long-term antiretroviral therapy in people with HIV. Assay version v3.0 of immunoSEQ was used, and it was run at survey level. TCRdb's copy holds only in-frame clones and misses some; the assay was immunoSEQ multiplex PCR. The data contain 16,000 or so clones, approximately 81% of them singletons. Source: unsorted PBMCs, taken 0.5 years after starting antiretroviral therapy. The source of these receptors is a woman aged 40 to 49 with HIV.

The rearrangement links TRBV5-4 to TRBJ2-5, with D unclear. Trimming stripped 4 bases from V and 8 bases from J, with 18 bases between. Per the germline V gene, CDR1 is SGHNT and CDR2 is YYREEE (reference sequence). This CDR3 contains 14 residues. For the CDR3, the DNA is TGTGCCAGCAGCCCCGGACCACTTCAGGACACCCAGTACTTC. The encoded protein is CASSPGPLQDTQYF.

This chain links TRBV7-7 with TRBJ2-7; 11 bases are a match to TRBD1. The junction had 3 bases not matched to a gene; V was cut back by 4 bases and J by 1 base. Germline lookup yields CDR1 SSHAT and CDR2 FNYEAQ (reference sequence). CDR3 length: 15 amino acids. Written as DNA, the CDR3 is TGTGCCAGCAGCTCCGGGACAGGGGGGTCCTACGAGCAGTACTTC. Translating it yields CASSSGTGGSYEQYF. Supplemented by reference TRBV7-7 and TRBJ2-7, the full variable domain reads GAGVSQSPRYKVTKRGQDVTLRCDPISSHATLYWYQQALGQGPEFLTYFNYEAQPDKSGLPSDRFSAERPEGSISTLTIQRTEQRDSAMYRCASSSGTGGSYEQYFGPGTRLTVT.

The rearrangement joins TRBV7-9 to TRBJ1-2; D call uncertain. V was cut by 3 bases and J by 4 bases, with 6 bases left in between. The CDR3 is 12 amino acids. Germline lookup yields CDR1 SEHNR and CDR2 FQNEAQ (reference sequence). The chain's CDR3 is CASSFGSYGYTF. The CDR3 coding sequence is TGTGCCAGCAGCTTTGGCAGCTATGGCTACACCTTC.

The V gene is TRBV19, the J gene TRBJ2-1, with D perhaps matching TRBD1 (5 bases). The CDR3 has 15 amino acids. Germline CDR1 reads LNHDA; CDR2 reads SQIVND (reference sequence). Trimming stripped 4 bases from V and 8 bases from J, with 18 bases between. CDR3 protein: CASSRLITVGHEQFF. CDR3 bases: TGTGCCAGTAGTAGACTTATAACAGTGGGGCATGAGCAGTTCTTC.

This chain links TRBV29-1 with TRBJ1-2; perhaps TRBD1 as D (5 bases). V lost 4 bases, J lost 12 bases, and 15 bases lay in between. Germline V gene lookup returns CDR1 SQVTM and CDR2 ANQGSEA. This CDR3 spans 11 amino acids. The CDR3: CSVGDQGLDTF. CDR3 sequence (DNA): TGCAGCGTTGGGGATCAGGGTCTGGACACCTTC.

The chain employs TRBV27 and TRBJ1-1; D remains ambiguous. CDR1 and CDR2 (germline): MNHEY, SMNVEV (reference sequence). This CDR3 comprises 15 residues. V lost 5 bases and J 1 base, leaving 14 bases between the germline ends. The CDR3 here is CASSKFVVGNTEAFF. Written as DNA, the CDR3 is TGTGCCAGCAGTAAGTTCGTTGTAGGGAACACTGAAGCTTTCTTT.

The chain links TRBV19 to TRBJ2-5; D remains ambiguous. Trimming stripped 4 bases from V and 5 bases from J, with 14 bases between. CDR1 and CDR2 from the germline V gene are LNHDA and SQIVND (reference sequence). The CDR3 runs 14 residues. The CDR3 bases are TGTGCCAGTAGTACCCCCCCGGCAGTGGAGACCCAGTACTTC. It codes for CASSTPPAVETQYF.

The CDR3, as DNA: TGTGCCAGCAGTTACTTGCCTAACAATGAGCAGTTCTTC. Amino acid sequence: CASSYLPNNEQFF. The chain recombines TRBV6-5 with TRBJ2-1; D uncertain. The CDR3 covers 13 residues. Germline CDR1 and CDR2: MNHEY and SVGAGI. V was cut by 1 base and J by 5 bases, with 6 bases left in between.

This clone came up a few times. The chain carries TRBV5-5 and TRBJ2-7, with D unclear. The CDR3 is 15 residues long. Trimming stripped 0 bases from V and 0 bases from J, with 10 bases between. Germline assignment: CDR1 SGHKS and CDR2 YYEKEE (reference sequence). In DNA form, the CDR3 reads TGTGCCAGCAGCTTGGTGGGCATTAGCTCCTACGAGCAGTACTTC. The encoded protein is CASSLVGISSYEQYF. The whole variable domain, filled in from reference TRBV5-5 and TRBJ2-7, reads DAGVTQSPTHLIKTRGQQVTLRCSPISGHKSVSWYQQVLGQGPQFIFQYYEKEERGRGNFPDRFSARQFPNYSSELNVNALLLGDSALYLCASSLVGISSYEQYFGPGTRLTVT.

This clone was detected a few times. This chain joins TRBV25-1 and TRBJ1-2; maybe TRBD1 (5 bases). This CDR3 has 13 residues. V lost 1 base and J lost 5, with 8 bases in between. CDR1 and CDR2 (germline): MGHDK, SYGVNS. The chain's CDR3 is CASSESGPYGYTF. The CDR3 DNA sequence: TGTGCCAGCAGTGAATCAGGGCCGTATGGCTACACCTTC.

The genes are TRBV7-9 and TRBJ2-1; no firm D call. The germline V gene has CDR1 SEHNR and CDR2 FQNEAQ (reference sequence). V was trimmed by 4 bases and J by 9 bases, leaving 13 bases between them. This CDR3 contains 13 residues. CDR3: CASSSAHRTEQFF. The CDR3 bases are TGTGCCAGCAGCTCCGCCCACCGGACTGAGCAGTTCTTC.

This chain connects TRBV9 to TRBJ1-1; D remains unclear. The CDR3 runs to 12 residues. CDR1 SGDLS and CDR2 YYNGEE come from the germline V gene. Trimming took 0 bases from V and 6 from J, leaving 6 bases between them. The CDR3 nucleotides read TGTGCCAGCAGCGTAGAAGCCTCTGAAGCTTTCTTT. Protein: CASSVEASEAFF.

This chain links TRBV7-9 with TRBJ1-2; D is unresolved. Trimming cost V 3 bases and J 5 bases, with 10 bases left between them. From germline, CDR1 is SEHNR and CDR2 FQNEAQ (reference sequence). The CDR3 contains 13 residues. In DNA, the CDR3 is TGTGCCAGCAGCTTGGCGGACCCGTATGGCTACACCTTC. Translation gives CASSLADPYGYTF.

The genes are TRBV6-5 and TRBJ2-2; possibly TRBD1 for D (6 bases). The CDR3 sequence is 15 residues long. The germline CDR1 and CDR2 sequences are MNHEY and SVGAGI. The V gene lost 2 bases and the J gene lost 2 bases, with 9 bases spanning the gap. The CDR3 DNA sequence: TGTGCCAGCAGTTACCAGGGACACAACACCGGGGAGCTGTTTTTT. It specifies CASSYQGHNTGELFF.

The J gene is TRBJ1-1, the V gene TRBV7-9, with 7 bases that match TRBD1. The CDR3 loop spans 16 amino acids. Trimming removed 3 bases from V and 1 base from J; junction bases left unmatched: 8. Germline CDR1 SEHNR, CDR2 FQNEAQ (reference sequence). The CDR3 loop is CASSFAGGYGNTEAFF. The CDR3 region has the DNA TGTGCCAGCAGCTTTGCAGGGGGTTACGGGAACACTGAAGCTTTCTTT.

The chain is built from TRBV28 and TRBJ2-5, with D maybe TRBD1 (5 bases). The V and J ends lost 4 bases and 3 bases respectively, with 15 bases between them. CDR1 and CDR2 (germline): MDHEN, SYDVKM. The length of the CDR3 is 15 residues. CDR3 in DNA: TGTGCCAGCAGTTGGAACGGAGCAGGGAAAGAGACCCAGTACTTC. Translated, it gives CASSWNGAGKETQYF.

The chain combines TRBV9 with TRBJ1-1, with D perhaps matching TRBD1 (6 bases). Deletions cut 4 bases from V and 7 bases from J, with 11 bases between. The germline V gene encodes CDR1 SGDLS and CDR2 YYNGEE. CDR3 length equals 12 residues. The CDR3 is CASSPQGSEAFF. CDR3 in DNA: TGTGCCAGCAGCCCCCAGGGGAGTGAAGCTTTCTTT.

This clone was counted a few times. This sequence joins TRBV11-2 and TRBJ2-7; the match to TRBD2 covers 14 bases. The CDR3 contains 14 residues. The germline V gene encodes CDR1 SGHAT and CDR2 FQNNGV. V lost 6 bases to trimming and J lost 8 bases; unmatched junction nucleotides: 6. Here the CDR3 reads CASSNGLAGGQQYF. In DNA, the CDR3 is TGTGCCAGCAGTAACGGACTAGCGGGAGGTCAGCAGTACTTC. The full variable domain, rest sourced from reference TRBV11-2 and TRBJ2-7, is EAGVAQSPRYKIIEKRQSVAFWCNPISGHATLYWYQQILGQGPKLLIQFQNNGVVDDSQLPKDRFSAERLKGVDSTLKIQPAKLEDSAVYLCASSNGLAGGQQYFGPGTRLTVT.

The V gene is TRBV10-3, the J gene TRBJ2-2; D may be TRBD2 (7 bases). The germline V gene has CDR1 ENHRY and CDR2 SYGVKD. The V gene lost 7 bases and the J gene lost 3 bases, with 15 bases spanning the gap. This CDR3 region has 15 residues. The CDR3 DNA reads TGTGCCATCATGCCTGGGGGGGCCGACACCGGGGAGCTGTTTTTT. Its protein is CAIMPGGADTGELFF.

The rearrangement uses TRBV5-4 and TRBJ1-1; maybe TRBD1 (5 bases). The CDR3 runs 15 residues. Trimming removed 2 bases from V and 2 bases from J, with 13 bases in between. Germline V gene data show CDR1 as SGHNT and CDR2 as YYREEE (reference sequence). The CDR3 bases are TGTGCCAGCAGCTTCCCACAGGCAACAAACACTGAAGCTTTCTTT. This gives the protein CASSFPQATNTEAFF.

The chain has TRBV7-9 and TRBJ1-1; D remains unclear. Trimming left V 5 bases short and J 1 base short, with 11 bases between. In germline, CDR1 is SEHNR, CDR2 FQNEAQ (reference sequence). The CDR3 consists of 14 residues. The DNA of the CDR3 is TGTGCCAGCAGCCCGGACTTCTCGAACACTGAAGCTTTCTTT. Its protein is CASSPDFSNTEAFF.

The rearrangement joins TRBV5-4 to TRBJ2-6; D possibly corresponds to TRBD1 (6 bases). V gave up 4 bases and J gave up 0 bases, with 20 bases separating them. The germline V gene has CDR1 SGHNT and CDR2 YYREEE (reference sequence). This CDR3 is 19 amino acids long. For the CDR3, the DNA is TGTGCCAGCAGCAGGGGGACCCCCACCTCCCTCTCTGGGGCCAACGTCCTGACTTTC. Its protein is CASSRGTPTSLSGANVLTF.

The J gene is TRBJ2-1, the V gene TRBV9; D is ambiguous. V was pared by 5 bases and J by 9 bases, with 21 bases between. Germline CDR1 is SGDLS and CDR2 is YYNGEE. This CDR3 region has 15 residues. The CDR3 sequence is CASSDPRLDVGEQFF. The CDR3 region has the DNA TGTGCCAGCAGTGACCCTCGCCTGGATGTGGGTGAGCAGTTCTTC.

The V and J genes are TRBV2 and TRBJ1-2; D call uncertain. Germline assignment: CDR1 SNHLY and CDR2 FYNNEI. This CDR3 spans 11 amino acids. V was shortened by 7 bases and J by 8 bases, with 11 bases between the two germline ends. The CDR3 bases are TGTGCCAGCAACATTTTCACCGGCTACACCTTC. As protein: CASNIFTGYTF.

V usage is TRBV18 and J usage is TRBJ1-5, with 7 bases lining up with TRBD1. The CDR3 is 14 residues long. Unmatched junction bases numbered 5, after V lost 3 bases and J lost 6 bases. CDR1 KGHSH and CDR2 LQKENI come from the germline V gene. The CDR3 DNA reads TGTGCCAGCTCACCCACGACAGGGATTCAGCCCCAGCATTTT. Translation gives CASSPTTGIQPQHF.

The chain couples TRBV18 to TRBJ2-5, with 8 bases identical to TRBD1. V shed 5 bases and J 5 bases; nucleotides not matched to a gene: 7. Germline loops: CDR1 KGHSH, CDR2 LQKENI. CDR3 length equals 14 residues. The DNA of the CDR3 is TGTGCCAGCTCATCCCGGACAGGGAAGGAGACCCAGTACTTC. Protein sequence: CASSSRTGKETQYF.